Sequencing of this T cell receptor beta chain was carried out in a study of blood T cell repertoires in COVID-19. As for the study in general: Donors in the United States, Italy and Spain gave samples during acute or convalescent COVID-19. Sample material is recorded as cDNA or gDNA derived from T cells, B-cell-depleted T cells, or PBMCs.

Authors' data handling: Using reference gene primer amplification, nucleated cell counts were estimated. Clones were read by immunoSEQ multiplex PCR, and TCRdb kept only the in-frame ones, dropping some. D and trimming come from the DNA, and the V and J calls and clone size come from that table. The data contain about 180,000 clones, about 87% of them singletons. V was trimmed by 3 bases and J by 4 bases, leaving 12 bases between them. This CDR3 region has 14 residues. The V gene's germline CDR1 is SNHLY and CDR2 FYNNEI. Seattle-derived patients entered the study during active infection and were followed longitudinally.

The sample comprised peripheral blood. The V and J genes are TRBV2 and TRBJ1-1; D gene unclear. This clonotype was obtained from a woman in her 70s with COVID-19, enrolled during active disease. The CDR3 nucleotides read TGTGCCAGCAGTGATGAGGGAAGATTCACTGAAGCTTTCTTT. Translated, it gives CASSDEGRFTEAFF. The full variable domain, its missing parts supplied by reference TRBV2 and TRBJ1-1, is EPEVTQTPSHQVTQMGQEVILRCVPISNHLYFYWYRQILGQKVEFLVSFYNNEISEKSEIFDDQFSVERPDGSNFTLKIRSTKLEDSAMYFCASSDEGRFTEAFFGQGTRLTVV.